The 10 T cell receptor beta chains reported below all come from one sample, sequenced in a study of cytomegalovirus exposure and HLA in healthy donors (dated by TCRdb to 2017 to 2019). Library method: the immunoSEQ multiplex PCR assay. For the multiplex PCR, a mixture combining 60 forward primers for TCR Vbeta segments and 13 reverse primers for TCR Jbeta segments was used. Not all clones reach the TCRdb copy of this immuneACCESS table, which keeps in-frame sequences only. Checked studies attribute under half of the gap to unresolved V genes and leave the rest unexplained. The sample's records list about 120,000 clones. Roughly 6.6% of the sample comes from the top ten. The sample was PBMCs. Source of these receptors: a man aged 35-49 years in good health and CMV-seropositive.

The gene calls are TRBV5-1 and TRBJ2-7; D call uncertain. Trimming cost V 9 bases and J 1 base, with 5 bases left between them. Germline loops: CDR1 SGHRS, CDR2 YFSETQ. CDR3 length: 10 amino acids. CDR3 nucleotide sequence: TGCGCCATCCTTTCCTACGAGCAGTACTTC. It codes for CAILSYEQYF.

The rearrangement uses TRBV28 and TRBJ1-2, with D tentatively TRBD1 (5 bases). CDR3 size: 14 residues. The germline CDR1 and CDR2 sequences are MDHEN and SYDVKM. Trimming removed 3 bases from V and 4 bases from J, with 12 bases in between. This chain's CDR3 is CASSFGGALYGYTF. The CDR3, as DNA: TGTGCCAGCAGTTTTGGCGGGGCCCTCTATGGCTACACCTTC.

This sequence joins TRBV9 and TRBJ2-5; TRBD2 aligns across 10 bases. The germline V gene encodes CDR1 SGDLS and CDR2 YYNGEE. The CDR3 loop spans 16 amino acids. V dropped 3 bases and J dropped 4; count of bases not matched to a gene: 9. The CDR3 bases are TGTGCCAGCAGCGGGGGCCCTAGCGGGAGTCGAGAGACCCAGTACTTC. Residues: CASSGGPSGSRETQYF.

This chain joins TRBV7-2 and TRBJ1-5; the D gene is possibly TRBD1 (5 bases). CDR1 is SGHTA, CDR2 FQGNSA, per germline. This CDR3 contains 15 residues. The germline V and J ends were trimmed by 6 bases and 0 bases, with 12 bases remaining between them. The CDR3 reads CASRRRENSNQPQHF. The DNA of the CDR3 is TGTGCCAGCAGACGCAGGGAAAATAGCAATCAGCCCCAGCATTTT.

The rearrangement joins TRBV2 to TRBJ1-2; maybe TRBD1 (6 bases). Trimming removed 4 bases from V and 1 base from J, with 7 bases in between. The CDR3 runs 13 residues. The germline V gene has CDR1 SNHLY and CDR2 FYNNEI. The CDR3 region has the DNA TGTGCCAGCAGTGTACAGGGTAACTATGGCTACACCTTC. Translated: CASSVQGNYGYTF.

CDR3 protein: CASSLSSRGNSPLHF. The CDR3 region has the DNA TGTGCCAGCAGTTTATCTTCGAGGGGGAATTCACCCCTCCACTTT. The chain is built from TRBV27 and TRBJ1-6; possible D gene TRBD1, 6 bases. The CDR3 consists of 15 residues. The V and J ends lost 0 bases and 7 bases respectively, with 10 bases between them. Germline values: CDR1 MNHEY, CDR2 SMNVEV (reference sequence).

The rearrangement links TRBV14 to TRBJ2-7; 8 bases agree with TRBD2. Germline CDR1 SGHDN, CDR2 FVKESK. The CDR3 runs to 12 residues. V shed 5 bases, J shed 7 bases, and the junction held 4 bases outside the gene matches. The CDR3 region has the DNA TGTGCCAGCAGCGAAGCGGGAGTTGAGCAGTACTTC. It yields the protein CASSEAGVEQYF.

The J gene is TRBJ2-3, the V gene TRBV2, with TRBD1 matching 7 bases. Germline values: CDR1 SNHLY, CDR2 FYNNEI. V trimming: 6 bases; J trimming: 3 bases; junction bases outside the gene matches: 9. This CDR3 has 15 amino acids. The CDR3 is CASRLTGLRTDTQYF. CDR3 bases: TGTGCCAGCAGATTGACAGGGCTGAGGACAGATACGCAGTATTTT. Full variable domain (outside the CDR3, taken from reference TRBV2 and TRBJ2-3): EPEVTQTPSHQVTQMGQEVILRCVPISNHLYFYWYRQILGQKVEFLVSFYNNEISEKSEIFDDQFSVERPDGSNFTLKIRSTKLEDSAMYFCASRLTGLRTDTQYFGPGTRLTVL.

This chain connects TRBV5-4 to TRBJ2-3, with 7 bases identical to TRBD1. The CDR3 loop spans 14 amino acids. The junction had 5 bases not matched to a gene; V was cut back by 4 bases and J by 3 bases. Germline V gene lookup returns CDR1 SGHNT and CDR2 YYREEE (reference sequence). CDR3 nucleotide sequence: TGTGCCAGCAGCCCTCCGACAGGGACAGATACGCAGTATTTT. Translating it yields CASSPPTGTDTQYF.

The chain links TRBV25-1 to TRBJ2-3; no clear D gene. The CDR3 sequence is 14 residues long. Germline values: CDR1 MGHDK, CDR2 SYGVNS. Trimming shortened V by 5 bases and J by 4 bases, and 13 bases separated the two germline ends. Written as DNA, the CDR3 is TGTGCCAGCAGTCCCCCTGTCAGTGCAGATACGCAGTATTTT. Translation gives CASSPPVSADTQYF.